The next 8 T cell receptor beta chains were all read from a single sample in a study of T cell changes during pregnancy in multiple sclerosis. Sequencing was performed with immunoSEQ multiplex PCR; in TCRdb, only in-frame clones are kept and a portion is missing. The sample records some 23,000 clones, approximately 86% being singletons. The starting material was CD4+ T cells from peripheral blood mononuclear cells, obtained in the first trimester of pregnancy. The receptors here all came from a female donor in good health, enrolled as a control in a pregnancy study.

The chain uses TRBV6-1 and TRBJ1-2; D may be TRBD1 (6 bases). Germline CDR1 MNHNS, CDR2 SASEGT. V shed 4 bases and J shed 5 bases, with 8 bases lying between them. This CDR3 has 12 amino acids. The CDR3 coding sequence is TGTGCCAGCAGTGGTGGACAGTATGGCTACACCTTC. This translates into CASSGGQYGYTF.

The rearrangement joins TRBV28 to TRBJ1-6; D is undetermined. Germline-derived CDR1 and CDR2 are MDHEN and SYDVKM. V was shortened by 3 bases and J by 5 bases, with 11 bases between the two germline ends. The CDR3 loop spans 15 amino acids. The CDR3 DNA reads TGTGCCAGCAGTTTTCTCAGGTGGGATAATTCACCCCTCCACTTT. Translation gives CASSFLRWDNSPLHF.

The chain combines TRBV5-8 with TRBJ1-2; D is possibly TRBD1 (6 bases). V lost 0 bases to trimming and J lost 2 bases, with 11 bases between them. In germline, CDR1 is SGHTS, CDR2 YDEGEE. This CDR3 is 15 amino acids long. The CDR3 DNA reads TGTGCCAGCAGCTTGGAAAGGGGGGGGAACTATGGCTACACCTTC. Residues: CASSLERGGNYGYTF. The full variable domain, completed using reference TRBV5-8 and TRBJ1-2, is EAGVTQSPTHLIKTRGQQATLRCSPISGHTSVYWYQQALGLGLQFLLWYDEGEERNRGNFPPRFSGRQFPNYSSELNVNALELEDSALYLCASSLERGGNYGYTFGSGTRLTVV.

The chain employs TRBV27 and TRBJ2-2; D not certain. The V gene's germline CDR1 is MNHEY and CDR2 SMNVEV (reference sequence). V dropped 6 bases and J dropped 0 bases, with 11 bases sitting between them. The CDR3 loop spans 15 amino acids. The DNA for the CDR3 is TGTGCCAGCAGCCTCTGGGCCACGAACACCGGGGAGCTGTTTTTT. This sequence encodes CASSLWATNTGELFF.

The chain couples TRBV7-2 to TRBJ2-3, with 10 bases that match TRBD1. The CDR3 covers 16 residues. V dropped 0 bases and J dropped 2; count of bases not matched to a gene: 2. The V gene's germline CDR1 is SGHTA and CDR2 FQGNSA. The CDR3 bases are TGTGCCAGCAGCTTAGCGGGGACAGGGGTCACAGATACGCAGTATTTT. It is translated as CASSLAGTGVTDTQYF.

V and J are TRBV6-5 and TRBJ2-7; TRBD1 might be the D (5 bases). The germline V gene has CDR1 MNHEY and CDR2 SVGAGI. Trimming stripped 2 bases from V and 2 bases from J, with 13 bases between. CDR3 length: 15 residues. Here the CDR3 DNA reads TGTGCCAGCAGTTACGGTACAGGACCCACCTACGAGCAGTACTTC. Translating gives CASSYGTGPTYEQYF.

The chain combines TRBV2 with TRBJ2-7; D is undetermined. Germline CDR1 SNHLY, CDR2 FYNNEI. The V end lost 6 bases, the J end lost 2 bases, and 11 bases lay between the germline ends. The CDR3 is 13 amino acids. CDR3 residues: CASRHPGTYEQYF. DNA of the CDR3: TGTGCCAGCAGGCATCCGGGTACCTACGAGCAGTACTTC.

J is TRBJ2-1 and V is TRBV5-8, with 9 bases lining up with TRBD1. Germline trimming cut 0 bases from V and 4 bases from J; bases unmatched to any gene: 2. CDR1 and CDR2 (germline): SGHTS, YDEGEE. The CDR3 covers 15 residues. The CDR3, as DNA: TGTGCCAGCAGCTTGGCCGGGACAGGGTACAATGAGCAGTTCTTC. This sequence encodes CASSLAGTGYNEQFF.